This TCR beta chain was sequenced for a study of T cell responses to AZD1222 COVID-19 vaccine. The study, taken as a whole, reports: Across the whole spike, CD4 TCRs peaked at regions 160-218 and 743-854. No repertoire was sampled before or during the peak T cell response, only after it. The reported proportion of spike-specific TCRs targeting unmutated variant regions was nearly half. Spike-specific TCRs gained breadth and depth after people received two AZD1222 doses.

Sequencing was performed with immunoSEQ multiplex PCR; in TCRdb, only in-frame clones are kept and a portion is missing. The table shows 80,000 to 95,000 clones, with under 90% occurring only once. On this clone: What it recognizes is unknown.

Per germline, CDR1 GTSNPN and CDR2 SVGIG (reference sequence). Trimming took 6 bases from V and 5 from J; bases not matched to a gene: 12. The length of the CDR3 is 17 residues. This sequence originates from an adult in good health. V usage is TRBV30 and J usage is TRBJ2-2; TRBD2 agrees at 13 bases. The sequencing used peripheral blood, collected on day 0 of MenACWY control vaccination. The CDR3 nucleotides read TGTGCCTGCACAACAGGACTAGCGGGGGCTGGGACCGGGGAGCTGTTTTTT. Its protein is CACTTGLAGAGTGELFF. The variable domain in full, with the rest retrieved from reference TRBV30 and TRBJ2-2, is SQTIHQWPATLVQPVGSPLSLECTVEGTSNPNLYWYRQAAGRGLQLLFYSVGIGQISSEVPQNLSASRPQDRQFILSSKKLLLSDSGFYLCACTTGLAGAGTGELFFGEGSRLTVL.